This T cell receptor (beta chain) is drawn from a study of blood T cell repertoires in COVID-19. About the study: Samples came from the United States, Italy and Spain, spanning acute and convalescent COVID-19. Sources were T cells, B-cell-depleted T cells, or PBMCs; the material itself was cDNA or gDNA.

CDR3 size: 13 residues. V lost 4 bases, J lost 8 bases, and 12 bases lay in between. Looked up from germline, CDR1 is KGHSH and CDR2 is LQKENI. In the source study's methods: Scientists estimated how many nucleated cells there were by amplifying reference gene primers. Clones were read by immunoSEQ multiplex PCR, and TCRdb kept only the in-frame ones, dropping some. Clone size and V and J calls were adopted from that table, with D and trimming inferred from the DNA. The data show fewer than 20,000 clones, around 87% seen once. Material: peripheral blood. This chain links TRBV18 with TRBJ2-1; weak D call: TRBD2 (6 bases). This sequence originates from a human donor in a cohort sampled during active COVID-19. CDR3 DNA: TGTGCCAGCTCACTTCGGGAGTCCGATGAGCAGTTCTTC. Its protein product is CASSLRESDEQFF.